This T cell receptor (beta chain) came from a study of blood T cells in healthy people across ages. Regarding the study as a whole: Estimates of total diversity, which came from one million sequenced T cells, were considered to be underestimates.

This clonotype was detected only a few times. Its antigen is as yet unknown. CDR3 size: 12 residues. V lost 2 bases, J lost 9 bases, and 8 bases lay in between. Germline V gene lookup returns CDR1 WSHSY and CDR2 SAAADI. A J-beta primer mix and a sample-barcoded 5' primer were used in a second PCR of roughly 7 to 12 cycles. Using its own MiXCR run on the 5' RACE reads, TCRdb lists one record per CDR3 protein. This sample yields around 1.7 million distinct CDR3 sequences, of which about 30% are seen a single time; 7% to 9% belongs to the top ten. The J gene is TRBJ2-1, the V gene TRBV10-2; no reliable D call. This sequence was found in a woman in her twenties or thirties in good health. The sample was blood. The CDR3 reads CASSETSGEQFF. CDR3 bases: TGCGCCAGCAGTGAGACTTCGGGTGAGCAGTTCTTC.